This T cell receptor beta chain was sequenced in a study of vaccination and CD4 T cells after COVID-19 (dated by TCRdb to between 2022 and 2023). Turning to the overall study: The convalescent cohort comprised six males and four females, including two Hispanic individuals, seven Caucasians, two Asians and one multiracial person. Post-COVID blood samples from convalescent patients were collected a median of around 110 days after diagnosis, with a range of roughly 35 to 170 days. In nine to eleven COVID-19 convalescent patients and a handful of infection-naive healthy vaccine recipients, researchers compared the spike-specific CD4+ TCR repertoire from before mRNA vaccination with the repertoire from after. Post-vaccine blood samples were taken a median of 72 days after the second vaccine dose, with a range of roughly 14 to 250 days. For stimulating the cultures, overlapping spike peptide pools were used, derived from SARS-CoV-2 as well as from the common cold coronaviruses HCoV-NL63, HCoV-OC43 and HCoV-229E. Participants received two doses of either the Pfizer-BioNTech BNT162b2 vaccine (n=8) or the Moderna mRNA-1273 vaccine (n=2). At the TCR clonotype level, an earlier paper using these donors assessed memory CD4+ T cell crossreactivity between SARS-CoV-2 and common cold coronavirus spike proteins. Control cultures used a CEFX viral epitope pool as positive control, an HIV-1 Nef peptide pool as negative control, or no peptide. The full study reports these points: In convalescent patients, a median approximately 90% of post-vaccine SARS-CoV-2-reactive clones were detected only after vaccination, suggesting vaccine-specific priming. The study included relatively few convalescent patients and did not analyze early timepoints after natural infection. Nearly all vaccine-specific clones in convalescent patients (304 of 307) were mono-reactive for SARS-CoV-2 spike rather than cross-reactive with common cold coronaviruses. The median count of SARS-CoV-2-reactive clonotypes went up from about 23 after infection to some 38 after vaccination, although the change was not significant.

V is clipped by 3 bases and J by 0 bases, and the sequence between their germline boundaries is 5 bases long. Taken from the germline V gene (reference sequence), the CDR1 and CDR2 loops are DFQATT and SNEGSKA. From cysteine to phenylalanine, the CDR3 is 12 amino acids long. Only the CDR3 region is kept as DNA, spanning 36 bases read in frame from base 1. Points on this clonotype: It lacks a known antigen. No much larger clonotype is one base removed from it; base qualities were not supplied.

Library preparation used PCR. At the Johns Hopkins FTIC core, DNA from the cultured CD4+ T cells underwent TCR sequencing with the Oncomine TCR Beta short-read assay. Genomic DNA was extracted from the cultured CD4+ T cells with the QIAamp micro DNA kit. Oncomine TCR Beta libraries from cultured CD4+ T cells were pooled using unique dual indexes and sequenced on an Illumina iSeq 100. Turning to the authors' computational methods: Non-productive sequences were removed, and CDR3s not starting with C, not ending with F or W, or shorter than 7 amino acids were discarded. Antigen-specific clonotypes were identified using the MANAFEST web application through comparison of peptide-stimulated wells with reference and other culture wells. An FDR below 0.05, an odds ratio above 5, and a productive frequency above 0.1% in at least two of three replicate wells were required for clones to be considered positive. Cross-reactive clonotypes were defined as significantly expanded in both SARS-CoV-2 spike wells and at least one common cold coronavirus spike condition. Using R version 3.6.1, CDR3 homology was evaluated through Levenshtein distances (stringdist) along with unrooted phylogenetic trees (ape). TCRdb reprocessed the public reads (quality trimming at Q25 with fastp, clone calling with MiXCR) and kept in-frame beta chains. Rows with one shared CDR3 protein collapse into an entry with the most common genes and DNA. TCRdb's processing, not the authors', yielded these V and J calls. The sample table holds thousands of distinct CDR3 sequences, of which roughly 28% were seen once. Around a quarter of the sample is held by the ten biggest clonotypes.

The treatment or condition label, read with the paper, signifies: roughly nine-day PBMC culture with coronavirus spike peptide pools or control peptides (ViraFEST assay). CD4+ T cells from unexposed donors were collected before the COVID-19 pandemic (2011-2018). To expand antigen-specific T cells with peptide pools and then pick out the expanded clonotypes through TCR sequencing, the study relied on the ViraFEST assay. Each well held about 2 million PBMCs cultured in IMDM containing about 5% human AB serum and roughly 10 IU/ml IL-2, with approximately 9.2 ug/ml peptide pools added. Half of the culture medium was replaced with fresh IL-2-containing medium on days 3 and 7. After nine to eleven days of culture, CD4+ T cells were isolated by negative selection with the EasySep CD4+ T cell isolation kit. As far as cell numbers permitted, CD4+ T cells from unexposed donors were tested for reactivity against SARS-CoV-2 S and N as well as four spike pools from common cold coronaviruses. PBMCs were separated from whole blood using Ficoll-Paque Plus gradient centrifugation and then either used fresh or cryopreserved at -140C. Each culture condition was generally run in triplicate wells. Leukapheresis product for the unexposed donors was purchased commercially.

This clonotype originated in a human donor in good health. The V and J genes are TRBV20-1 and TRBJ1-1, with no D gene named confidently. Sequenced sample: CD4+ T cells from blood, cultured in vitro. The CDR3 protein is CSARPVNTEAFF. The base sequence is TGCAGTGCTAGGCCGGTGAACACTGAAGCTTTCTTT.